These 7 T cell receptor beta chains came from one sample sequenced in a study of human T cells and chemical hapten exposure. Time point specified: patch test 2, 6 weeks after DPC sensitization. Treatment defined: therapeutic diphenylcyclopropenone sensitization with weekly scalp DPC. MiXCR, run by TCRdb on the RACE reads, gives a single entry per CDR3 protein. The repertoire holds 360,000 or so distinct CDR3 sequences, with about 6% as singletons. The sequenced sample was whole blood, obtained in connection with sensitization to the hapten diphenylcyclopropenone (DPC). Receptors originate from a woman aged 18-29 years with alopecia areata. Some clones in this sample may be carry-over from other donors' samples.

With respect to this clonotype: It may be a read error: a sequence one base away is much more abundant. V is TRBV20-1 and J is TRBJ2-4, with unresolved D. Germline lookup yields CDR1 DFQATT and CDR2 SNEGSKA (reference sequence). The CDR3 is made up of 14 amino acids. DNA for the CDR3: TGCGGTGCTCCGTTCCAACTAGCCAAAAACATTCAGTACTTC. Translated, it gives CGAPFQLAKNIQYF.

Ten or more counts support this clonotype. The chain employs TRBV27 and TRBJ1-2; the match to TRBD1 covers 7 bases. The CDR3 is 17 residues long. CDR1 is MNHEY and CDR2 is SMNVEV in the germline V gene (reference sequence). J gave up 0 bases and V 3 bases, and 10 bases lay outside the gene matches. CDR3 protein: CASSFRGGDSPNYGYTF. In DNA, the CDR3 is TGTGCCAGCAGTTTCAGGGGTGGGGACAGCCCTAACTATGGCTACACCTTC.

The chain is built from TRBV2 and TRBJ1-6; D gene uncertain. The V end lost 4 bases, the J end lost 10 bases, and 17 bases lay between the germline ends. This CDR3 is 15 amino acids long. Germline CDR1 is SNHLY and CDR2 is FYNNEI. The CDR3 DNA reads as TGTGCCAGCAGTGGCTTGACTACGGCGCAATCACCCCTCCACTTT. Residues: CASSGLTTAQSPLHF.

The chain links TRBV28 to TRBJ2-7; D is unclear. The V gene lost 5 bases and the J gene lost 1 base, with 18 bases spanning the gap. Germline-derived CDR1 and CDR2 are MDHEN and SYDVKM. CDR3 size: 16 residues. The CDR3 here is CASSPNTWTDSYEQYF. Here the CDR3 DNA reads TGTGCCAGCAGTCCAAATACGTGGACGGATTCCTACGAGCAGTACTTC.

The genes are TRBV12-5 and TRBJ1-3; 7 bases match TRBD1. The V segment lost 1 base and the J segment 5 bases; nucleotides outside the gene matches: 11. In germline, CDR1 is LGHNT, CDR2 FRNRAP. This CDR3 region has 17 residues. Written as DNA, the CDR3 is TGTGCTAGTGGTTTGGGACAGGGACTGACCGGAAGAAACACCATATATTTT. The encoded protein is CASGLGQGLTGRNTIYF.

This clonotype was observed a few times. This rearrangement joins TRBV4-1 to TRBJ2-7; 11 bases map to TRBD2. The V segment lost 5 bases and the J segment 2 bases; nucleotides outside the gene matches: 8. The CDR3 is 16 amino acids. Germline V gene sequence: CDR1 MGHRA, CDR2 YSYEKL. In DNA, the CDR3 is TGCGCCAGCAGCTTCGACCTAGCGGGGGGTACCTACGAGCAGTACTTC. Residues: CASSFDLAGGTYEQYF.

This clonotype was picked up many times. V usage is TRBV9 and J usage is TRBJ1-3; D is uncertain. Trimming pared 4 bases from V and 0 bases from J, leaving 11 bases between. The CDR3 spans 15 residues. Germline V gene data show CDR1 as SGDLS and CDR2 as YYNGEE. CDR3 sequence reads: CASSPHRGSGNTIYF. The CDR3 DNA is TGTGCCAGCAGCCCACATAGAGGCTCTGGAAACACCATATATTTT. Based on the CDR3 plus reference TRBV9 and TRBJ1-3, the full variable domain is DSGVTQTPKHLITATGQRVTLRCSPRSGDLSVYWYQQSLDQGLQFLIQYYNGEERAKGNILERFSAQQFPDLHSELNLSSLELGDSALYFCASSPHRGSGNTIYFGEGSWLTVV.